This TCR beta chain derives from a study of blood T cell repertoires in COVID-19. Study-level information: COVID-19 samples collected from the United States, Italy and Spain covered acute and convalescent phases.

The CDR3 is made up of 18 amino acids. Germline assignment: CDR1 MGHRA and CDR2 YSYEKL. V lost 3 bases, J lost 1 base, and 15 bases stayed unmatched. As handled by the study authors: Amplification from reference gene primers served as the basis for estimated nucleated cell counts. Profiling relied on immunoSEQ multiplex PCR, and the TCRdb table lists in-frame clones only, not all of them. V and J calls plus clone size are reproduced from that table; the DNA served to infer D and trimming. The sample records approximately 280,000 clones, approximately 81% being singletons. Residents of 24 US areas, aged roughly 18 to 89 years, made up the participants. Assignments of participants to cohorts depended upon their own reported clinical history.

The rearrangement uses TRBV4-1 and TRBJ2-7; 7 positions agree with TRBD1. Sequenced: PBMCs or T cells enriched from blood (not recorded which). The sequence was collected from a woman aged 50 to 60 who had recovered from COVID-19. The CDR3, as DNA: TGCGCCAGCAGCCAGGCCGGGACAGAGACCTTAGGGTCCTACGAGCAGTACTTC. Translation: CASSQAGTETLGSYEQYF.